These 17 T cell receptor beta chains share one sample of origin, sequenced in a study of CD8+ T cells in alopecia areata. RNA extraction was followed by reverse transcription into cDNA, which acted as the sequencing template. Sequencing used immunoSEQ multiplex PCR; TCRdb keeps in-frame clones, though not all of them. Of around 190,000 clones in the sample, roughly 66% were seen once. Treatment meaning: oral pan-JAK inhibitor, 5-10 mg twice daily. The source material was CD4+ T cells sorted from blood, sampled at week 24, from a patient treated with tofacitinib. The receptors stem from a human donor with alopecia areata.

The chain joins TRBV7-2 to TRBJ2-5, with D possibly TRBD2 on 6 matching bases. Trimming took off 1 base at V and 3 bases at J, with 12 bases between the two ends. This CDR3 is 15 amino acids long. Per the germline V gene, CDR1 is SGHTA and CDR2 is FQGNSA. CDR3 coding DNA: TGTGCCAGCAGCTTAGGGGGAGGCCGGGAAGAGACCCAGTACTTC. Encoded protein: CASSLGGGREETQYF.

The chain couples TRBV2 to TRBJ2-2; D may be TRBD2 (6 bases). The CDR3 spans 14 residues. Germline values: CDR1 SNHLY, CDR2 FYNNEI. Trimming removed 7 bases at V and 4 bases at J, with 13 bases between. CDR3: CASTGEGGTGELFF. The DNA of the CDR3 is TGTGCCAGCACGGGAGAGGGTGGCACCGGGGAGCTGTTTTTT. The entire variable domain, with the rest obtained from reference TRBV2 and TRBJ2-2, is as follows: EPEVTQTPSHQVTQMGQEVILRCVPISNHLYFYWYRQILGQKVEFLVSFYNNEISEKSEIFDDQFSVERPDGSNFTLKIRSTKLEDSAMYFCASTGEGGTGELFFGEGSRLTVL.

The sample holds a few counts of this clone. The chain employs TRBV29-1 and TRBJ1-2; D gene ambiguous. The CDR3 is 13 residues long. V dropped 5 bases and J dropped 6 bases, with 16 bases sitting between them. Germline CDR1 and CDR2: SQVTM and ANQGSEA. CDR3 DNA: TGCAGCGTTTGGCCTGGCATGGGCGATGGCTACACCTTC. It codes for CSVWPGMGDGYTF.

The rearrangement links TRBV25-1 to TRBJ1-2; D is unclear. Trimming removed 3 bases from V and 8 bases from J, with 10 bases in between. Germline V gene data show CDR1 as MGHDK and CDR2 as SYGVNS. This CDR3 comprises 12 residues. The CDR3 sequence: CASSDLFGGYTF. The CDR3 DNA follows: TGTGCCAGCAGTGATTTGTTCGGCGGCTACACCTTC.

The rearrangement links TRBV28 to TRBJ1-2, with 7 bases fitting TRBD1. The junction had 9 bases not matched to a gene; V was cut back by 6 bases and J by 8 bases. Germline CDR1 reads MDHEN; CDR2 reads SYDVKM. The CDR3 length is 13 residues. The CDR3 here is CASRPPQGVGYTF. As DNA, the CDR3 is TGTGCCAGCAGACCACCCCAGGGGGTGGGCTACACCTTC.

The genes are TRBV6-5 and TRBJ1-2, with 7 bases matching TRBD1. The CDR3 runs 13 residues. The germline V gene has CDR1 MNHEY and CDR2 SVGAGI. J gave up 4 bases and V 2 bases, and 1 base lay outside the gene matches. The CDR3 loop reads CASSYRDSYGYTF. CDR3 in DNA: TGTGCCAGCAGTTACCGGGACAGCTATGGCTACACCTTC.

The chain has TRBV29-1 and TRBJ1-1; weak D call: TRBD1 (5 bases). Trimming stripped 3 bases from V and 1 base from J, with 12 bases between. There are 14 residues in the CDR3. Germline V gives CDR1 SQVTM, CDR2 ANQGSEA. CDR3 nucleotide sequence: TGCAGCGTTGAGAACCCCCAGGGGAACACTGAAGCTTTCTTT. It translates to CSVENPQGNTEAFF.

For the CDR3, the DNA is TGCGCCAGCAGCTTGGGAGGGGGCTCCTCAGATACGCAGTATTTT. Its protein is CASSLGGGSSDTQYF. The rearrangement uses TRBV5-1 and TRBJ2-3; 7 bases map to TRBD1. Per the germline V gene, CDR1 is SGHRS and CDR2 is YFSETQ. After removal of 0 bases from V and 4 bases from J, the junction contained 5 bases not matched to a gene. There are 15 residues in the CDR3.

Remarks on this clone: Other DNA sequences of this sample code for an identical CDR3. This sequence joins TRBV14 and TRBJ2-7, with D uncertain. Trimming cost V 0 bases and J 6 bases, with 9 bases left between them. The CDR3 consists of 13 residues. Germline assignment: CDR1 SGHDN and CDR2 FVKESK. CDR3 nucleotide sequence: TGTGCCAGCAGCCAAGATTTGGTGGGCGAGCAGTACTTC. It is translated as CASSQDLVGEQYF.

Concerning this clone itself: The same CDR3 is also encoded by other DNA sequences in this sample. The V call is TRBV29-1, the J call TRBJ1-1; TRBD1 agrees at 7 bases. Germline V gene lookup returns CDR1 SQVTM and CDR2 ANQGSEA. This CDR3 spans 13 amino acids. Trimming removed 6 bases from V and 0 bases from J; junction bases left unmatched: 4. In DNA form, the CDR3 reads TGCAGCGTAGGGGGACAGTTGAACACTGAAGCTTTCTTT. Translation: CSVGGQLNTEAFF.

The chain recombines TRBV27 with TRBJ1-1; D ambiguous. CDR3 length: 15 amino acids. Germline CDR1 reads MNHEY; CDR2 reads SMNVEV (reference sequence). V shed 2 bases and J shed 1 base, with 11 bases lying between them. The CDR3 coding sequence is TGTGCCAGCAGTTTAAACCGGCGACCGAACACTGAAGCTTTCTTT. It encodes CASSLNRRPNTEAFF.

V usage is TRBV7-2 and J usage is TRBJ2-1; the D is unclear. There are 15 residues in the CDR3. V lost 10 bases and J 9 bases, leaving 25 bases between the germline ends. CDR1 is SGHTA, CDR2 FQGNSA, per germline. In nucleotides, the CDR3 is TGTGCCACCAAAGATCGACCGAACAAGTGGGGTGAGCAGTTCTTC. This translates into CATKDRPNKWGEQFF.

J is TRBJ2-1 and V is TRBV7-3, with D tentatively TRBD2 (5 bases). The CDR3 sequence is 14 residues long. CDR1 is SGHTA and CDR2 is FQGTGA in the germline V gene. Trimming shortened V by 9 bases and J by 0 bases, and 12 bases separated the two germline ends. The CDR3 DNA sequence: TGTGCCAGTGGGGTTGCGGGCTCCTACAATGAGCAGTTCTTC. Protein product: CASGVAGSYNEQFF.

The chain couples TRBV7-8 to TRBJ1-5; D possibly corresponds to TRBD1 (6 bases). This CDR3 has 13 residues. CDR1 SGHVS and CDR2 FQNEAQ come from the germline V gene. Trimming stripped 5 bases from V and 7 bases from J, with 12 bases between. CDR3 in amino acids: CASSPGEGQPQHF. CDR3 nucleotides: TGTGCCAGCAGCCCAGGGGAAGGCCAGCCCCAGCATTTT.

The rearrangement joins TRBV29-1 to TRBJ1-2, with D possibly matching TRBD1 (5 bases). The V end lost 7 bases, the J end lost 14 bases, and 23 bases lay between the germline ends. Germline loops: CDR1 SQVTM, CDR2 ANQGSEA. CDR3 length: 12 residues. The CDR3 spells CSGGPGPLLITF. The CDR3 nucleotides are TGCAGCGGAGGTCCGGGACCTCTACTTATAACCTTC.

The V call is TRBV7-9, the J call TRBJ2-5; 7 bases map to TRBD1. Germline V lookup: CDR1 SEHNR, CDR2 FQNEAQ (reference sequence). V was clipped by 5 bases and J by 3 bases; unmatched bases: 6. The CDR3 is 14 residues long. CDR3 in amino acids: CASSRQGVKETQYF. The CDR3 nucleotides read TGTGCCAGCAGCCGACAGGGAGTGAAAGAGACCCAGTACTTC.

With respect to this clone: One junction end disagrees with the germline gene, perhaps due to a read error. Other DNA sequences in the same sample also yield this CDR3. This chain joins TRBV29-1 and TRBJ1-1; D is undetermined. This CDR3 spans 12 amino acids. The germline V gene encodes CDR1 SQVTM and CDR2 ANQGSEA. The CDR3 reads CSARDGNTEAFF. The CDR3 DNA follows: TGCAGCGCCCGTGACGGTAACACTGAAGCCTTCTTT.